This record looks at one TCR beta chain sequence and its context. This clonotype was detected only a few times. Its antigen is still unknown. Base qualities are missing; no much larger clone stands one base away. The data belong to a study of identical twins (dated by TCRdb to about 2016). About the investigation overall: To test whether fetal clonotypes persist, this study deep-sequenced TCR alpha and beta repertoires from monozygotic twins, from unrelated adults of various ages, and from cord blood. To rule out contamination, replicate twin experiments were performed at different times with different library preparation protocols. What the research found in general, with its limitations: Because the same donors could not be followed over many years, the conclusions depended on cross-sectional statistical analysis. Abundant cord blood beta clonotypes had fewer insertions, young adult naive repertoires showed a similar but weaker trend, and memory repertoires showed no such trend. In monozygotic twins, recombination models systematically underestimated out-of-frame TCR alpha sharing, but the models matched the sharing seen between unrelated individuals. Compared with coincidental sharing between unrelated individuals, an excess of low generation-probability sequences was observed among out-of-frame TCR alpha sequences shared between twins. Invariant T cells such as MAIT and iNKT could partly confound zero-insertion analyses, although diverse VJ usage argued against such confounding for most clonotypes. The excess sharing between twins in beta out-of-frame sequences was weaker because fewer shared sequences reduced the signal-to-noise ratio.

CDR1 ENHRY and CDR2 SYGVKD are derived from the germline V gene. The CDR3 goes from the cysteine to the phenylalanine over 15 residues. The sequence is cut down to CDR3 DNA, 45 bases in frame from base 1. V loses 0 bases, J loses 4 bases, and the germline ends lie 12 bases apart. All donors were healthy Caucasians. The twin cohort comprised three pairs of female monozygotic twins, all aged about 18 to 29 years. Peripheral blood mononuclear cells were the source from which RNA for the TCR libraries was isolated. The receptor library was made with 5' RACE. Sequencing instrument: Illumina HiSeq 2000. Template switching introduced a universal primer binding site; the final cDNA contained a unique molecular identifier, enabling accurate counting of TCR cDNA molecules. Specific primers in the conserved constant-segment region were used to synthesize first-strand cDNA for the TCR alpha and beta chains. To control for contamination, each cDNA library was double barcoded with a SMART-Mk sample barcode plus Illumina barcodes. Two successive PCR steps introduced TruSeq adapter sequences along with Illumina sample barcodes. Sequencing of the TCR alpha and beta cDNA libraries was done on the Illumina HiSeq platform using custom primers. Under the source paper's analysis protocol: MiGEC was used to process raw reads and extract unique molecular identifiers, and MiXCR was used to find CDR3 positions. For each individual, recombination models were inferred using an EM algorithm with the repgenHMM and IGoR tools. The analysis of shared clonotypes was done with the tcR package in R, with sharing normalized by the product of cloneset sizes. To study raw recombination free of thymic and clonal selection effects, out-of-frame nonproductive sequences were analyzed. TCRdb trimmed public reads at Q25 via fastp, called clones via MiXCR and kept in-frame beta chains. When rows share a CDR3 protein, they turn into one entry using the most common DNA and genes. These V and J calls derive from TCRdb rather than the authors' analysis. For this sample the table gives about 790,000 distinct CDR3 sequences, of which 15% to 20% were detected only once. The top ten clones comprise around 13% of the sample.

These data also featured in a second study, about T cells expressing NK-cell markers. The second study, in turn, reports: In sorted CD3+CD56+NKG2C+, CD3+CD56+NKG2C- and CD3+CD56-NKG2C+ T-cell subsets from several donors, TCR beta-chain repertoires were profiled. Among the eight sequenced donors, seven were HCMV-seropositive and one was HCMV-seronegative. To restrict sorting to alphabetaTCR-expressing T cells, an anti-gammadeltaTCR antibody was added in several experiments. In five to seven donors, the dominant CD3+CD56+NKG2C+ clonotypes were among the top 10 CD8+ clonotypes and accounted for about 1.0-8% of CD8+ T cells. Those dominant clonotypes were again the most abundant among CD3+CD56-NKG2C+ cells in a handful of donors, at roughly 28.3-65%. It remained unclear whether the expanded NKG2C-expressing T cell clones were specific for HCMV antigens. All eight donors whose samples were sequenced were randomly selected healthy volunteers, three of them men and five women. HCMV serostatus was determined by detecting HCMV-specific IgG in serum with a commercial ELISA kit. For about 6 donors, unsorted PBMC were also used to sequence bulk peripheral blood T-cell repertoires. MIGEC was used to demultiplex reads and group reads by UMI, and MiTCR was used to assemble and quantify clonotypes. To exclude erroneous sequences, any TCR cDNA sequence not supported by at least two reads was discarded. The tcR package was used for downstream repertoire analysis, with clonotypes matched between fractions based on CDR3 nucleotide sequence plus V segment. VDJmatch was used to annotate antigen specificity against VDJdb, with one amino acid substitution in CDR3 permitted.

The chain couples TRBV10-3 to TRBJ1-2, with the D gene not confidently named. Input material: PBMCs. This TCR derives from a woman younger than 30 in good health. The CDR3 region: CAISESVLTGYGYTF. The nucleotides read TGTGCCATCAGTGAGTCTGTTCTTACCGGCTATGGCTACACCTTC.